This T cell receptor beta chain was captured by sequencing in a study of T cells and Merkel cell carcinoma outcomes. Broader study findings: In Merkel cell carcinoma, repertoire and T-cell density reportedly predicted outcomes.

In the case of this clone: What it recognizes is unknown.

Only in-frame clones appear in the TCRdb table, and some are missing; sequencing was by immunoSEQ multiplex PCR. This table has about 1,400 clones, approximately 90% appearing once. This CDR3 has 11 residues. Germline CDR1 GTSNPN, CDR2 SVGIG (reference sequence). Trimming cost V 4 bases and J 4 bases, with 8 bases left between them. This sequence joins TRBV30 and TRBJ2-7; possibly TRBD1 for D (6 bases). Sequencing was performed on tumor tissue from Merkel cell carcinoma. The sequence came from a human donor with Merkel cell carcinoma. The CDR3 sequence: CAWTGEYEQYF. In DNA form, the CDR3 reads TGTGCCTGGACAGGGGAATACGAGCAGTACTTC.